This TCR beta chain was sequenced for a study of regulatory and conventional T cells in RAG deficiency (TCRdb year 2017). Background on the whole study: High-throughput TCR beta sequencing was used to compare the repertoire diversity and composition of Treg, conventional CD4+ and CD8+ T cells between RAG-deficient patients and healthy controls. Beyond this particular receptor, the publication reports: For some subjects, some analyses of T-cell subsets were not performed. Markedly lower Shannon entropy and higher Simpson indices were observed in RAG-deficient patients than in control T-cell subpopulations. In Omenn syndrome and CID/AS patients compared with controls, roughly 100-fold fewer unique TCR beta sequences were detected from Treg cells, versus approximately 9.7-fold fewer for other subsets. Shorter CDR3 lengths were found in all patient T-cell subsets, and >75% Treg-Tconv repertoire overlap at nucleotide and amino acid level was observed in Omenn syndrome patients. Sorted CD25-high CD127-low cells from Omenn syndrome patients may represent peripherally activated cells rather than bona fide Treg cells.

A note on this clone: Its target antigen remains unknown. One base away there is no much larger clone; base qualities are not given.

Trimming at the junction amounts to 4 bases on V and 6 bases on J, and the germline ends lie 21 bases apart. Taken from cysteine to phenylalanine, the CDR3 has 17 residues. Only the CDR3 part of the read is kept: 51 bases, read in frame from the first base. The germline V gene specifies SNHLY as CDR1 and FYNNEI as CDR2. Library preparation used the immunoSEQ multiplex PCR assay. Rearranged TCR beta chain products were amplified from genomic DNA of sorted T-cell subsets and sequenced. The original methods were these. Shannon entropy and Simpson indices were used to quantify the repertoire diversity of productive TCR beta rearrangements. To assess clonal expansion, the frequencies of the 100 most abundant productive TCR beta clonotypes were added up as a share of total reads. The TRB repertoires were scored with a self-reactivity index that is based on amino acid usage at CDR3beta positions 6 and 7. Repertoire analyses used two-way ANOVA; flow cytometric analyses used Student t or Mann-Whitney tests. TCRdb limited this immuneACCESS table to in-frame rearrangements with V and J called. A share of clones is missing; checked studies link under half to unresolved V genes, and the rest is unexplained. The V and J calls and the clone size are those of that table, but D and trimming were determined from the DNA. Present in this sample are roughly 7,800 clones, 80% to 95% of which were seen just once. In total, the top ten clones hold approximately 1.4% of the sample.

Before genomic DNA extraction, regulatory T cells were isolated from blood as CD4+CD25-high CD127-low cells. Fewer than ten healthy control donors served as the comparison group for repertoire analyses. The data were also submitted as part of a second study, on regulatory T cells. As that second paper reports: The multiplex PCR relied on 52 forward TRBV primers and 13 reverse TRBJ primers, and amplification bias was corrected through assay-based and computational methods. In patients, repertoires had restricted unique TRB V-J pairs and skewed V and J gene usage, with regulatory T cells showing the most marked changes. The study compared T-cell receptor beta repertoires of sorted regulatory, conventional CD4+ and CD8+ T cells between CD3G-deficient patients and healthy controls. Ficoll density separation was used to isolate peripheral blood mononuclear cells. Rearranged TRB loci were amplified from genomic DNA by multiplex PCR within the immunoSEQ assay. An Illumina HiSeq platform was used to sequence the TRB amplicons. Custom algorithms error-filtered the raw sequences and aligned them to reference gene sequences, after which the immunoSEQ online tools were used for analysis. Productive and nonproductive TRB rearrangement frequencies were evaluated among both unique and total sequences. Group comparisons used t tests, Mann-Whitney tests or two-way ANOVA run in Prism software.

Sequenced input: CD127- CD25+ CD4+ Tregs sorted from blood. The source of this sequence is a human donor in good health. The V gene is TRBV2 and the J gene is TRBJ2-2; the best D guess is TRBD2, with 5 bases matching. The DNA sequence is TGTGCCAGCAGTGTTAGCTCCCGGAGGCTTAGCGCCGGGGAGCTGTTTTTT. The resulting protein is CASSVSSRRLSAGELFF. Joined to the reference TRBV2 and TRBJ2-2 proteins, this CDR3 gives the full variable domain: EPEVTQTPSHQVTQMGQEVILRCVPISNHLYFYWYRQILGQKVEFLVSFYNNEISEKSEIFDDQFSVERPDGSNFTLKIRSTKLEDSAMYFCASSVSSRRLSAGELFFGEGSRLTVL.